The 11 T cell receptor beta chains below were found in one sample sequenced in a study of T-cell memory formation after mild COVID-19. TCRdb re-derived calls from the 5' RACE reads in MiXCR, one entry per CDR3 protein. The table lists 280,000 or so distinct CDR3 sequences, around 8% of them singletons. The specimen sequenced was PBMCs or a T cell subset sorted from them (not recorded which). These receptors all stem from a man aged 18 to 30 who had mild COVID-19 (a few samples of this study predate the infection). Cell type and time point are not known.

At least ten counts were recorded for this clonotype. A junction end diverges from the germline sequence, so it may reflect a read error. The CDR3 here is CASSPRTGNTGELFF. CDR3 in DNA: TGCGCCAGCAGCCCTCGGACAGGGAACACCGGGGAGCTGTTTTTT. The rearrangement joins TRBV12-3 or TRBV12-4 to TRBJ2-2, with 7 bases aligning to TRBD1. The CDR3 length is 15 residues.

V and J are TRBV4-3 and TRBJ1-1; tentative D call: TRBD1 (5 bases). This CDR3 comprises 12 residues. V dropped 4 bases and J dropped 5 bases, with 8 bases sitting between them. Germline values: CDR1 LGHNA, CDR2 YSLEER. CDR3 nucleotides: TGCGCCAGCAGCCTCCGACAGACTGAAGCTTTCTTT. Encoded protein: CASSLRQTEAFF.

This clonotype was recorded many times. This sequence joins TRBV5-1 and TRBJ2-2; 8 positions agree with TRBD2. V shed 1 base and J 3 bases; nucleotides not matched to a gene: 5. CDR3 length equals 16 residues. CDR1 and CDR2 (germline): SGHRS, YFSETQ. The DNA for the CDR3 is TGCGCCAGCAGCTTGTCTCGCGGGGGGCACACCGGGGAGCTGTTTTTT. As protein: CASSLSRGGHTGELFF. Variable domain in full (rest from reference TRBV5-1 and TRBJ2-2): KAGVTQTPRYLIKTRGQQVTLSCSPISGHRSVSWYQQTPGQGLQFLFEYFSETQRNKGNFPGRFSGRQFSNSRSEMNVSTLELGDSALYLCASSLSRGGHTGELFFGEGSRLTVL.

This clonotype was seen a few times. The chain couples TRBV7-6 to TRBJ2-2; TRBD2 matches 12 bases. This CDR3 spans 16 amino acids. After removal of 5 bases from V and 5 bases from J, the junction contained 6 bases not matched to a gene. CDR1 SGHVS and CDR2 FNYEAQ come from the germline V gene. CDR3 region: CASSVTSGGVTGELFF. CDR3 coding DNA: TGTGCCAGCAGCGTGACTAGCGGGGGTGTTACCGGGGAGCTGTTTTTT. The full variable domain, its missing parts supplied by reference TRBV7-6 and TRBJ2-2, is GAGVSQSPRYKVTKRGQDVALRCDPISGHVSLYWYRQALGQGPEFLTYFNYEAQQDKSGLPNDRFSAERPEGSISTLTIQRTEQRDSAMYRCASSVTSGGVTGELFFGEGSRLTVL.

This clonotype was detected only a few times. The V and J genes are TRBV20-1 and TRBJ2-5, with D tentatively TRBD1 or TRBD2 (5 bases each). Germline V gene lookup returns CDR1 DFQATT and CDR2 SNEGSKA (reference sequence). V lost 0 bases and J 7 bases, leaving 27 bases between the germline ends. The CDR3 runs to 18 residues. The CDR3 sequence is CSARDPVSRDLDGGTQYF. As DNA, the CDR3 is TGCAGTGCTAGAGATCCCGTGAGCAGGGACCTAGATGGTGGGACCCAGTACTTC.

This clonotype was detected many times. The chain joins TRBV19 to TRBJ1-1; tentative D call: TRBD1 (5 bases). V was trimmed by 5 bases and J by 0 bases, leaving 13 bases between them. CDR3 length: 15 amino acids. Germline values: CDR1 LNHDA, CDR2 SQIVND (reference sequence). The CDR3: CASSSQGGLNTEAFF. CDR3 DNA: TGTGCCAGTAGTTCTCAGGGAGGCCTGAACACTGAAGCTTTCTTT. The full variable domain, with the rest looked up from reference TRBV19 and TRBJ1-1, is DGGITQSPKYLFRKEGQNVTLSCEQNLNHDAMYWYRQDPGQGLRLIYYSQIVNDFQKGDIAEGYSVSREKKESFPLTVTSAQKNPTAFYLCASSSQGGLNTEAFFGQGTRLTVV.

This sequence joins TRBV19 and TRBJ1-2, with D maybe TRBD1 (6 bases). There are 15 residues in the CDR3. Germline loops: CDR1 LNHDA, CDR2 SQIVND (reference sequence). V lost 6 bases and J lost 4, with 18 bases in between. CDR3 region: CASRFPYGTSYGYTF. In nucleotides, the CDR3 is TGTGCCAGTAGATTTCCTTACGGGACAAGCTATGGCTACACCTTC.

The V call is TRBV28, the J call TRBJ1-2, with D unclear. V was cut by 5 bases and J by 3 bases, with 16 bases left in between. The CDR3 has 15 amino acids. Germline assignment: CDR1 MDHEN and CDR2 SYDVKM. This CDR3 is CASSLRYLIDYGYTF. CDR3 nucleotide sequence: TGTGCCAGCAGTCTGAGGTATTTGATCGACTATGGCTACACCTTC.

The table lists this clonotype with a few counts. As DNA, the CDR3 is TGCAGCGTTGAAAGCCGGGAGGGGGGCCTGGCCAACGTCCTGACTTTC. Residues: CSVESREGGLANVLTF. J is TRBJ2-6 and V is TRBV29-1, with TRBD2 matching over 8 bases. CDR1 SQVTM and CDR2 ANQGSEA come from the germline V gene. This CDR3 contains 16 residues. V lost 2 bases and J lost 6; bases outside the gene matches: 9.

The rearrangement links TRBV5-4 to TRBJ1-2, with a tentative D call TRBD1 (5 bases). CDR1 is SGHNT, CDR2 YYREEE, per germline (reference sequence). This CDR3 is built from 14 residues. Deletions cut 2 bases from V and 8 bases from J, with 16 bases between. CDR3 region: CASSFVGGLLGYTF. The CDR3 bases are TGTGCCAGCAGCTTCGTCGGGGGGTTACTCGGCTACACCTTC.

The V call is TRBV25-1, the J call TRBJ2-7; perhaps TRBD2 as D (6 bases). Germline CDR1 is MGHDK and CDR2 is SYGVNS. V lost 9 bases and J 2 bases, leaving 8 bases between the germline ends. The CDR3 loop spans 11 amino acids. In DNA, the CDR3 is TGTGCCAGTGGGGGGACCTACGAGCAGTACTTC. Translated: CASGGTYEQYF.